The text below deals with one TCR beta chain. Its antigen specificity is not known. No much larger clone is present one base from it, and per-base qualities are unavailable. The sample originates from a study of vaccination effects on CD4 cells after COVID-19 (dated by TCRdb to between 2021 and 2023). Notes on the research overall: In the ViraFEST assay, PBMC were stimulated with viral peptide pools, and TCR sequencing was then used to find antigen-specific CD4+ T cell clonotypes based on their expansion. Each participant got two doses of an mRNA SARS-CoV-2 vaccine, either BNT162b2 or mRNA-1273. Each well held fewer than 2.5 million PBMC cultured in IMDM containing roughly 5% human AB serum, 9.5 to 10 IU/ml IL-2 and gentamicin, along with roughly 10 ug/ml peptides. The study compared SARS-CoV-2 spike-specific CD4+ TCR repertoires before and after mRNA vaccination in COVID-19 convalescent patients and infection-naive vaccine recipients. A total of 10 COVID-19 convalescent patients and several SARS-CoV-2-naive healthy vaccine recipients were included in the full study. The Oncomine TCR Beta short-read assay on an Illumina iSeq 100 was used to sequence cultures from other donors in the study. Overall study results and their limits: Among healthy vaccine recipients, nearly all vaccine-induced clones were SARS-CoV-2 mono-reactive, and just 1 of 255 was cross-reactive with common cold coronaviruses. At late post-vaccination timepoints, both infection-induced and vaccine-induced clones showed marked clonal contraction, consistent with waning T cell responses. Limitations of the study were the small number of convalescent patients and the absence of early post-infection timepoints.

Libraries were constructed by the immunoSEQ multiplex PCR assay. DNA from the CD4+ T cells that had been cultured and isolated underwent TCR beta CDR3 sequencing. On the authors' methods: The analysis removed non-productive TCR sequences, trimmed reads to the CDR3 region, and retained only CDR3s that were 7 or more amino acids long. Antigen-specific clonotypes were identified using the MANAFEST web app by comparison of expansion in peptide wells against reference cultures. For clones to be considered positive, expansion at FDR<0.05 versus reference and all other wells, an odds ratio above 5, and a frequency above 0.1% in two replicate wells were required. A clonotype was defined as cross-reactive if the clonotype was significantly expanded both in SARS-CoV-2 spike wells and in at least one common cold coronavirus spike condition. Using the stringdist R package, CDR3 similarity was measured by Levenshtein distance, and unrooted trees were constructed with ape in R 3.6.1. The table comes from immuneACCESS by way of TCRdb, which keeps in-frame sequences with V and J called. Part of the clones is missing from these tables; in studies checked, under half for an unresolved V gene and the rest for unknown reasons. That table is the source of V, J and clone size, and D and trimming were worked out from the DNA. This sample is represented by 35,000 to 40,000 clones; 82% of them were singletons. Roughly 3% of the sample goes to the ten largest clones.

After less than eleven days of culture, CD4+ T cells were isolated with the EasySep CD4+ T cell isolation kit. Negative nucleocapsid antibody results before and after vaccination confirmed that the healthy vaccine recipients had no prior SARS-CoV-2 infection. On days 3 and 7, half of the culture medium was replaced with fresh IL-2-containing medium. Each peptide stimulation condition was cultured in triplicate wells unless otherwise noted. PBMC were separated from whole blood using Ficoll-Paque Plus gradient centrifugation and were then either cryopreserved at -140C or used fresh. The QIAamp micro DNA kit was used to extract genomic DNA from the cultured CD4+ T cells. The sequence derives from a human donor who received a COVID-19 vaccine. Here the sequenced sample was CD4+ T cells from PBMCs cultured without peptide, taken before COVID-19 vaccination.

CDR3 sequence: CASSSQSAGSASPLHF. The DNA reads as follows: TGTGCCAGCAGTTCCCAGAGCGCAGGGTCAGCCTCACCCCTCCACTTT. The chain uses TRBV6-6 and TRBJ1-6, with TRBD1 perhaps the D gene, on 5 matching bases. Based on the germline V gene (reference sequence), the CDR1 and CDR2 sequences are MNHNY and SVGAGI. From its cysteine to its phenylalanine, the CDR3 spans 16 amino acids. The read is trimmed to its CDR3 DNA, 48 bases read in frame from base 1. V gives up 4 bases and J gives up 10 bases, and the segment between their germline ends measures 20 bases.